The 8 T cell receptor beta chains below all came from one sample that was sequenced in a study of blood T cell repertoires in COVID-19. Sequencing was performed with immunoSEQ multiplex PCR; in TCRdb, only in-frame clones are kept and a portion is missing. The data show some 10,000 clones, 80% to 90% seen once. What was sequenced was peripheral blood. The receptors originated from a human donor in a cohort sampled during active COVID-19.

The chain recombines TRBV2 with TRBJ2-5; D might be TRBD2 (5 bases). Trimming removed 5 bases at V and 2 bases at J, with 18 bases between. From germline, CDR1 is SNHLY and CDR2 FYNNEI. CDR3 length equals 16 residues. The chain's CDR3 is CASSQTRRTPQETQYF. The CDR3 DNA follows: TGTGCCAGCAGTCAAACCCGGAGGACGCCACAAGAGACCCAGTACTTC.

The chain employs TRBV18 and TRBJ2-1, with D maybe TRBD1 (6 bases). This CDR3 has 14 residues. Germline lookup yields CDR1 KGHSH and CDR2 LQKENI. With 3 bases removed from V and 6 bases from J, the gap between germline ends came to 12 bases. The CDR3 loop reads CASSPGHTFNEQFF. CDR3 nucleotide sequence: TGTGCCAGCTCACCGGGACATACTTTCAATGAGCAGTTCTTC.

The genes are TRBV2 and TRBJ2-2, with a weak D call TRBD2 (7 bases). The CDR3 sequence is 21 residues long. In germline, CDR1 is SNHLY, CDR2 FYNNEI. The V end lost 2 bases, the J end lost 5 bases, and 30 bases lay between the germline ends. The chain's CDR3 is CASSEPPGAGVGVSVTGELFF. In DNA, the CDR3 is TGTGCCAGCAGTGAACCCCCAGGGGCGGGAGTGGGCGTGAGTGTAACCGGGGAGCTGTTTTTT.

The V and J genes are TRBV28 and TRBJ1-4; unclear D gene. CDR1 is MDHEN and CDR2 is SYDVKM in the germline V gene. V lost 5 bases, J lost 8 bases, and 15 bases lay in between. The length of the CDR3 is 14 residues. CDR3 nucleotide sequence: TGTGCCAGCAGTCCTCGACTCGGCTGGGAAAAACTGTTTTTT. Its translation: CASSPRLGWEKLFF. The entire variable domain, with the rest obtained from reference TRBV28 and TRBJ1-4, is as follows: DVKVTQSSRYLVKRTGEKVFLECVQDMDHENMFWYRQDPGLGLRLIYFSYDVKMKEKGDIPEGYSVSREKKERFSLILESASTNQTSMYLCASSPRLGWEKLFFGSGTQLSVL.

The rearrangement joins TRBV7-9 to TRBJ1-2; a possible D gene is TRBD1 (6 bases). Germline CDR1 reads SEHNR; CDR2 reads FQNEAQ (reference sequence). Trimming took 3 bases from V and 1 from J, leaving 15 bases between them. The CDR3 length is 16 residues. The CDR3 loop reads CASSLEVGGFNYGYTF. CDR3 coding DNA: TGTGCCAGCAGCTTGGAAGTAGGGGGATTTAACTATGGCTACACCTTC. Full variable domain (missing parts from reference TRBV7-9 and TRBJ1-2): DTGVSQNPRHKITKRGQNVTFRCDPISEHNRLYWYRQTLGQGPEFLTYFQNEAQLEKSRLLSDRFSAERPKGSFSTLEIQRTEQGDSAMYLCASSLEVGGFNYGYTFGSGTRLTVV.

The rearrangement joins TRBV3-1 (or the pseudogene TRBV3-2) to TRBJ2-7; D is undetermined. The V gene's germline CDR1 is LGHDT and CDR2 YNNKEL (reference sequence). Between the trimmed V and J ends, which lost 0 bases and 0 bases, there was a span of 9 bases. The CDR3 runs 15 residues. The chain's CDR3 is CASSQDGGRSYEQYF. The CDR3 DNA follows: TGTGCCAGCAGCCAAGATGGTGGGCGCTCCTACGAGCAGTACTTC.

The chain combines TRBV5-1 with TRBJ2-4; TRBD2 aligns across 7 bases. Germline V gene sequence: CDR1 SGHRS, CDR2 YFSETQ. This CDR3 contains 15 residues. The V gene end was trimmed by 0 bases and the J gene end by 3 bases; junction bases not matched to a gene: 3. The CDR3 DNA reads as TGCGCCAGCAGCTTGGAGAGCGGGAACAAAAACATTCAGTACTTC. Its translation: CASSLESGNKNIQYF.

The chain carries TRBV19 and TRBJ1-5; a possible D gene is TRBD1 (6 bases). V shed 5 bases and J shed 5 bases, with 19 bases lying between them. Germline V lookup: CDR1 LNHDA, CDR2 SQIVND (reference sequence). The CDR3 sequence is 16 residues long. The chain's CDR3 is CASSYAGTGFYQPQHF. The CDR3 DNA follows: TGTGCCAGTAGTTACGCCGGAACAGGGTTTTATCAGCCCCAGCATTTT.